Listed here is a single TCR beta chain. Generated by immunoSEQ multiplex PCR, the TCRdb table keeps only in-frame clones and is missing some. This sample yields around 160,000 clones, of which approximately 82% are seen a single time; 13% to 15% belongs to the top ten. This entry comes from a study of blood T cell repertoires in COVID-19. In the study overall: Italy, Spain and the United States were the sources of the convalescent and acute COVID-19 samples.

V was trimmed by 1 base and J by 1 base, leaving 7 bases between them. The CDR3 is 15 residues long. Germline CDR1 is SGHTA and CDR2 is FQGNSA. The V gene is TRBV7-2, the J gene TRBJ2-2; D ambiguous. The receptor's source is a human donor with acute or convalescent COVID-19. The donor label of this sample is uncertain. Sequencing input: peripheral blood. CDR3 bases: TGTGCCAGCAGCTTAGAAGCAGGGAACACCGGGGAGCTGTTTTTT. Translation gives CASSLEAGNTGELFF.